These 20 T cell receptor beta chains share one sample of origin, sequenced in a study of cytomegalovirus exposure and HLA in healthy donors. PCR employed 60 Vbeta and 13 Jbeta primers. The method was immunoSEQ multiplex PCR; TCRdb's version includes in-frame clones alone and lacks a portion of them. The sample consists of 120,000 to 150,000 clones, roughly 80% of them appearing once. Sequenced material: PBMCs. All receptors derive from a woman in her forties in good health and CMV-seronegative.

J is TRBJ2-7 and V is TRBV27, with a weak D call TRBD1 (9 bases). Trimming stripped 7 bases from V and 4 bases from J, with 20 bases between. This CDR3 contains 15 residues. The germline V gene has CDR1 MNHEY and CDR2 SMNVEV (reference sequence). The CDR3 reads CASNPGGTGKYEQYF. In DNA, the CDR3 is TGTGCCAGCAACCCGGGGGGGACAGGGAAGTACGAGCAGTACTTC.

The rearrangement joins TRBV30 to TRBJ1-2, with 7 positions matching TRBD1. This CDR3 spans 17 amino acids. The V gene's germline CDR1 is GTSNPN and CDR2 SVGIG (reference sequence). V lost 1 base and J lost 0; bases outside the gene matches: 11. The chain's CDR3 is CAWSAWAGGYSNYGYTF. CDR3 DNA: TGTGCCTGGAGTGCATGGGCAGGGGGGTATTCTAACTATGGCTACACCTTC. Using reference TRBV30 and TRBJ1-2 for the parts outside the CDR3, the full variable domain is SQTIHQWPATLVQPVGSPLSLECTVEGTSNPNLYWYRQAAGRGLQLLFYSVGIGQISSEVPQNLSASRPQDRQFILSSKKLLLSDSGFYLCAWSAWAGGYSNYGYTFGSGTRLTVV.

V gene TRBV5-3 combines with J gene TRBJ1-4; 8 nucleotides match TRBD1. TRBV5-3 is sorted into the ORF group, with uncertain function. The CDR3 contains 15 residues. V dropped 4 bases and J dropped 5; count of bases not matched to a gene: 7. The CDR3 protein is CARSQTGVSNEKLFF. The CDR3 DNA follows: TGTGCCAGAAGCCAGACAGGGGTCTCCAATGAAAAACTGTTTTTT.

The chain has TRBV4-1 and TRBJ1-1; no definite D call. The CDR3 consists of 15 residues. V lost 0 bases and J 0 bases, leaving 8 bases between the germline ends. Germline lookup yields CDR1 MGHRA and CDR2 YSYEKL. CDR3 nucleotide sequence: TGCGCCAGCAGCCAAGATCGGGGAGTGAACACTGAAGCTTTCTTT. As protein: CASSQDRGVNTEAFF.

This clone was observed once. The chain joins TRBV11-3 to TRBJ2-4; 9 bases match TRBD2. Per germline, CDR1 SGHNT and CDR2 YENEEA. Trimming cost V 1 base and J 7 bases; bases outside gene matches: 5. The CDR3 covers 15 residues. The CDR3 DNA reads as TGTGCCAGCAGCTTAGGTGGTAGCGGGGGTAACATTCAGTACTTC. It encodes CASSLGGSGGNIQYF. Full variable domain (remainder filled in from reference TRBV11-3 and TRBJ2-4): EAGVVQSPRYKIIEKKQPVAFWCNPISGHNTLYWYLQNLGQGPELLIRYENEEAVDDSQLPKDRFSAERLKGVDSTLKIQPAELGDSAVYLCASSLGGSGGNIQYFGAGTRLSVL.

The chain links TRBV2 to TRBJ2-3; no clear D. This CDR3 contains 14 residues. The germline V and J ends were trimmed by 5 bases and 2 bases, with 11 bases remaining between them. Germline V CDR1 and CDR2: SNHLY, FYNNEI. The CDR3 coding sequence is TGTGCCAGCAGTCCTGGGCGATTCACAGATACGCAGTATTTT. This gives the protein CASSPGRFTDTQYF.

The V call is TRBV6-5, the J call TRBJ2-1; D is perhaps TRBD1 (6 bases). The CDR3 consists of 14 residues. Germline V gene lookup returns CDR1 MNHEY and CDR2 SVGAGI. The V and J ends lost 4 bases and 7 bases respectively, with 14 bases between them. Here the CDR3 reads CASSWGHSANEQFF. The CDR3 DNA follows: TGTGCCAGCAGTTGGGGACATAGCGCGAATGAGCAGTTCTTC.

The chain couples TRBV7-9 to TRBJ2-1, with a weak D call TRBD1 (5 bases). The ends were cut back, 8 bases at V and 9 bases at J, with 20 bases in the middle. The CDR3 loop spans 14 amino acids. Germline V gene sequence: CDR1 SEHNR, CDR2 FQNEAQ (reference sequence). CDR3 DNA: TGTGCCAGCGGGGTTTCAGGGTTTTACGGTGAGCAGTTCTTC. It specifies CASGVSGFYGEQFF.

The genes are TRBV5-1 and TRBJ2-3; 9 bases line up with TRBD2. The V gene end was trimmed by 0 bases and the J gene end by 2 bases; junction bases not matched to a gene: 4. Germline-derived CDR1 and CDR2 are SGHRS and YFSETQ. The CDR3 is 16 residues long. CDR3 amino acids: CASSLDPSGTTDTQYF. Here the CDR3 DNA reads TGCGCCAGCAGCTTGGATCCTAGCGGGACCACAGATACGCAGTATTTT.

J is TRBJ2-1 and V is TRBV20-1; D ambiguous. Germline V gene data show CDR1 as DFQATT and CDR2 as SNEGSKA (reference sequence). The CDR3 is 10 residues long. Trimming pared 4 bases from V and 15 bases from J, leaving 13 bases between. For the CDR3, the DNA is TGCAGTGCTACCCGTGTAGGCGGGTTCTTC. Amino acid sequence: CSATRVGGFF.

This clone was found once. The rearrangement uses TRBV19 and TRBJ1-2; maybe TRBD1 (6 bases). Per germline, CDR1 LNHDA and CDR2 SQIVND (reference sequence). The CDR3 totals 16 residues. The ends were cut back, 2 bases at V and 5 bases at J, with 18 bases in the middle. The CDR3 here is CASSIMDSPSIYGYTF. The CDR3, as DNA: TGTGCCAGTAGTATAATGGACAGCCCGTCTATTTATGGCTACACCTTC.

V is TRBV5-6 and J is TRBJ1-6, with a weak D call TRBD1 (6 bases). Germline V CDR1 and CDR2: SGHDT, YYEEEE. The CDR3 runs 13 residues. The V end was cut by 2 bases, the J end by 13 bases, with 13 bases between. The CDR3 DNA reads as TGTGCCAGCAGCTTAGGGGGGGGGAGCCCCCTCCACTTT. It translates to CASSLGGGSPLHF. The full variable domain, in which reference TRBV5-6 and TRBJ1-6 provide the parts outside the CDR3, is DAGVTQSPTHLIKTRGQQVTLRCSPKSGHDTVSWYQQALGQGPQFIFQYYEEEERQRGNFPDRFSGHQFPNYSSELNVNALLLGDSALYLCASSLGGGSPLHFGNGTRLTVT.

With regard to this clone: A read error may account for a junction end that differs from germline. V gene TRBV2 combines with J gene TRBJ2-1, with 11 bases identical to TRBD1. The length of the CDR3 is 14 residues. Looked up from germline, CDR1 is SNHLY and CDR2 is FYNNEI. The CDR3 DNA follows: TGTGCCAGCAGGGAAGGACAGGGGGCTATTGAGCAGTTCTTC. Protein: CASREGQGAIEQFF.

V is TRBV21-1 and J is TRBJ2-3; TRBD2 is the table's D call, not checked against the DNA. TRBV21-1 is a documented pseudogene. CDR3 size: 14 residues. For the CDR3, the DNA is TGTGCCAGCAGCAAAGACGGGAGTGGAGATACGCAGTATTTT. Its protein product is CASSKDGSGDTQYF.

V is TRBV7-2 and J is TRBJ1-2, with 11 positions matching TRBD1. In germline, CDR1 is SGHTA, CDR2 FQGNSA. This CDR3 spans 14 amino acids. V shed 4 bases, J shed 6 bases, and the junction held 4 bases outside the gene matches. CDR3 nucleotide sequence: TGTGCCAGCAGCTCTGGACAGGGGGCGAATGGCTACACCTTC. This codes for CASSSGQGANGYTF.

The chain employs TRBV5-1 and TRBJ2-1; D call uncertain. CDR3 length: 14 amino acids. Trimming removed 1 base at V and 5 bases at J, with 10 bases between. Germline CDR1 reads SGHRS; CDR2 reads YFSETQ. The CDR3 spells CASSLQAPDNEQFF. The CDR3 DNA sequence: TGCGCCAGCAGCTTGCAGGCTCCCGACAATGAGCAGTTCTTC.

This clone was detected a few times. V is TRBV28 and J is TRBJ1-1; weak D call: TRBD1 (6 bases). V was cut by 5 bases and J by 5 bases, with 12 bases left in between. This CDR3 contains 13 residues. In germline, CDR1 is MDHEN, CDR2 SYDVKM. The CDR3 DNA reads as TGTGCCAGCAGTCGGGGGGCTTGGACTGAAGCTTTCTTT. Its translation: CASSRGAWTEAFF.

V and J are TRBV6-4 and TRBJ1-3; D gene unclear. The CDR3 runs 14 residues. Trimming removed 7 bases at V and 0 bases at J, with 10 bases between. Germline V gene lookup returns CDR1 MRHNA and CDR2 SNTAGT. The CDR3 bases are TGTGCCAGCAATCCGAGCCCCTCTGGAAACACCATATATTTT. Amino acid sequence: CASNPSPSGNTIYF.

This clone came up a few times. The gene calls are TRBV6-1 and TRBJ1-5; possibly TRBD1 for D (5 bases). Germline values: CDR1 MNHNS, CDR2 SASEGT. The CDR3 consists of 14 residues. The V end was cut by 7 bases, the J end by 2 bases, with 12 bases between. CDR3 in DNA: TGTGCCAGCACAGGGCGATCCGGCAATCAGCCCCAGCATTTT. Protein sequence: CASTGRSGNQPQHF.

CDR3 DNA: TGTGCCAGTAGTATGGGCAGGAACACTGAAGCTTTCTTT. This encodes CASSMGRNTEAFF. The chain uses TRBV19 and TRBJ1-1; D gene unclear. Trimming stripped 3 bases from V and 1 base from J, with 6 bases between. Germline CDR1 reads LNHDA; CDR2 reads SQIVND (reference sequence). The CDR3 totals 13 residues.